Below are 27 T cell receptor beta chains sequenced from a single sample in a study of T cell clones after liver transplantation. The repertoire was sequenced with immunoSEQ multiplex PCR; TCRdb's copy has only in-frame clones and lacks some. The data hold 40,000 to 55,000 clones, with 55% to 85% observed a single time. The source material was CD4+ T cells from blood, sampled around 54 months after liver transplant. The source is a human patient who received a liver transplant. Part of the T cells may come from the graft donor.

This chain joins TRBV5-4 and TRBJ2-7; TRBD2 matches 7 bases. The CDR3 sequence is 16 residues long. Germline CDR1 reads SGHNT; CDR2 reads YYREEE (reference sequence). Trimming cost V 0 bases and J 5 bases; bases outside gene matches: 11. This CDR3 is CASSLDRREGLDEQYF. The CDR3 DNA reads as TGTGCCAGCAGCTTGGATCGCAGGGAGGGGCTGGACGAGCAGTACTTC. Based on the CDR3 plus reference TRBV5-4 and TRBJ2-7, the full variable domain is ETGVTQSPTHLIKTRGQQVTLRCSSQSGHNTVSWYQQALGQGPQFIFQYYREEENGRGNFPPRFSGLQFPNYSSELNVNALELDDSALYLCASSLDRREGLDEQYFGPGTRLTVT.

CDR3 DNA sequence: TGTGCCAGCAGTTCGGGGGGGACTAATGAAAAACTGTTTTTT. Its protein product is CASSSGGTNEKLFF. This chain connects TRBV6-5 to TRBJ1-4, with D possibly matching TRBD1 (5 bases). This CDR3 has 14 amino acids. The V and J ends lost 4 bases and 2 bases respectively, with 8 bases between them. Per germline, CDR1 MNHEY and CDR2 SVGAGI.

This clone occurred a few times. V gene TRBV30 combines with J gene TRBJ2-7; D is undetermined. Germline V lookup: CDR1 GTSNPN, CDR2 SVGIG (reference sequence). CDR3 size: 8 residues. The CDR3 bases are TGTCGCCACTACGAGCAGTACTTC. Amino acid sequence: CRHYEQYF.

The chain carries TRBV4-2 and TRBJ1-2; 7 bases fit TRBD1. The CDR3 sequence is 16 residues long. CDR1 and CDR2 (germline): LGHNA, YNFKEQ. With 1 base clipped from V and 8 bases from J, the junction kept 13 bases outside the gene matches. Here the CDR3 DNA reads TGTGCCAGCAGCCAAGGGATGATGACAGGGTCGGGAGGCTACACCTTC. It yields the protein CASSQGMMTGSGGYTF.

V usage is TRBV28 and J usage is TRBJ1-3; D ambiguous. Germline V CDR1 and CDR2: MDHEN, SYDVKM. The CDR3 is 14 amino acids. V gave up 6 bases and J gave up 0 bases, with 9 bases separating them. The CDR3 nucleotides read TGTGCCAGCAGCGAACACACCTCTGGAAACACCATATATTTT. Protein: CASSEHTSGNTIYF.

This chain joins TRBV28 and TRBJ1-6; D is unclear. CDR1 is MDHEN and CDR2 is SYDVKM in the germline V gene. The ends were cut back, 6 bases at V and 5 bases at J, with 8 bases in the middle. The CDR3 sequence is 13 residues long. CDR3 protein: CASRGADNSPLHF. CDR3 DNA sequence: TGTGCCAGCAGGGGCGCGGATAATTCACCCCTCCACTTT.

This rearrangement joins TRBV7-6 to TRBJ2-3, with D possibly TRBD1 on 6 matching bases. This CDR3 region has 16 residues. The V end lost 1 base, the J end lost 0 bases, and 11 bases lay between the germline ends. Germline V gene lookup returns CDR1 SGHVS and CDR2 FNYEAQ. CDR3 amino acids: CASSLGGLLSTDTQYF. The CDR3 DNA follows: TGTGCCAGCAGCTTAGGGGGGCTACTGAGCACAGATACGCAGTATTTT.

The CDR3 loop is CATYQLAGGSNEQFF. The DNA for the CDR3 is TGTGCCACATACCAACTAGCGGGGGGATCCAATGAGCAGTTCTTC. The rearrangement joins TRBV6-1 to TRBJ2-1; 12 bases match TRBD2. CDR1 is MNHNS, CDR2 SASEGT, per germline. J gave up 6 bases and V 10 bases, and 10 bases lay outside the gene matches. The CDR3 has 15 amino acids.

The V call is TRBV28, the J call TRBJ1-6; D perhaps matches TRBD1 (5 bases). V gave up 6 bases and J gave up 7 bases, with 19 bases separating them. The CDR3 runs to 16 residues. Germline V gives CDR1 MDHEN, CDR2 SYDVKM. This CDR3 is CASRTQSGLLNSPLHF. As DNA, the CDR3 is TGTGCCAGCAGGACCCAATCGGGACTCTTGAATTCACCCCTCCACTTT.

There are a few counts of this clone. This chain connects TRBV7-8 to TRBJ1-6; TRBD1 matches 8 bases. The junction had 5 bases not matched to a gene; V was cut back by 3 bases and J by 10 bases. The CDR3 is made up of 14 amino acids. CDR1 and CDR2 (germline): SGHVS, FQNEAQ. The CDR3 nucleotides are TGTGCCAGCAGCTTCGAGGACAGGGTGTCACCCCTCCACTTT. It yields the protein CASSFEDRVSPLHF.

The V call is TRBV28, the J call TRBJ1-2, with 9 nucleotides matching TRBD1. This CDR3 has 15 amino acids. Germline trimming cut 5 bases from V and 8 bases from J; bases unmatched to any gene: 12. Germline V gives CDR1 MDHEN, CDR2 SYDVKM. The CDR3 region is CASSTPTGGVEGYTF. The CDR3, as DNA: TGTGCCAGCAGTACACCGACAGGGGGTGTAGAAGGCTACACCTTC.

The chain uses TRBV2 and TRBJ1-3, with 7 nucleotides matching TRBD1. Germline V lookup: CDR1 SNHLY, CDR2 FYNNEI. CDR3 length: 17 amino acids. Trimming took 3 bases from V and 0 from J; bases not matched to a gene: 8. The CDR3 DNA is TGTGCCAGCAGTGACCTAAGGGGGCTGTTCTCTGGAAACACCATATATTTT. Translating gives CASSDLRGLFSGNTIYF. Together with reference TRBV2 and TRBJ1-3, the CDR3 gives the full variable domain: EPEVTQTPSHQVTQMGQEVILRCVPISNHLYFYWYRQILGQKVEFLVSFYNNEISEKSEIFDDQFSVERPDGSNFTLKIRSTKLEDSAMYFCASSDLRGLFSGNTIYFGEGSWLTVV.

Only a few counts were recorded for this clone. The gene calls are TRBV7-8 and TRBJ2-7; possibly TRBD2 for D (6 bases). The length of the CDR3 is 14 residues. In germline, CDR1 is SGHVS, CDR2 FQNEAQ. V was trimmed by 9 bases and J by 0 bases, leaving 15 bases between them. The CDR3 DNA follows: TGTGCCAGTGCGGGACTCTTCGCCTCCTACGAGCAGTACTTC. This gives the protein CASAGLFASYEQYF. Full variable domain (rest looked up from reference TRBV7-8 and TRBJ2-7): GAGVSQSPRYKVAKRGQDVALRCDPISGHVSLFWYQQALGQGPEFLTYFQNEAQLDKSGLPSDRFFAERPEGSVSTLKIQRTQQEDSAVYLCASAGLFASYEQYFGPGTRLTVT.

The J gene is TRBJ1-2, the V gene TRBV27; D might be TRBD1 (5 bases). CDR1 and CDR2 (germline): MNHEY, SMNVEV (reference sequence). Trimming cost V 6 bases and J 0 bases, with 20 bases left between them. The CDR3 sequence is 17 residues long. This CDR3 is CASRPLGAAVANYGYTF. CDR3 nucleotide sequence: TGTGCCAGCAGACCTCTTGGGGCAGCAGTAGCTAACTATGGCTACACCTTC.

The gene calls are TRBV4-2 and TRBJ1-2, with 11 bases aligning to TRBD1. Germline CDR1 LGHNA, CDR2 YNFKEQ. CDR3 length: 15 amino acids. V lost 2 bases, J lost 8 bases, and 7 bases stayed unmatched. The CDR3 bases are TGTGCCAGCAGCCAAATCGGACAGGGGGCTATCGGCTACACCTTC. This sequence encodes CASSQIGQGAIGYTF.

This chain joins TRBV18 and TRBJ2-2, with 12 bases matching TRBD1. J lost 3 bases, V lost 5 bases, and 4 bases had no gene match. The CDR3 has 16 residues. Germline-derived CDR1 and CDR2 are KGHSH and LQKENI. The CDR3 sequence is CASSTGTGGDTGELFF. The DNA for the CDR3 is TGTGCCAGCTCAACTGGGACAGGGGGCGACACCGGGGAGCTGTTTTTT.

In nucleotides, the CDR3 is TGTGCCAGCAGCTTAGGGTTGCGGAACACAGATACGCAGTATTTT. This translates into CASSLGLRNTDTQYF. The V call is TRBV7-2, the J call TRBJ2-3, with D unclear. The CDR3 totals 15 residues. Germline-derived CDR1 and CDR2 are SGHTA and FQGNSA. Trimming left V 1 base short and J 2 bases short, with 10 bases between.

This clone was picked up a small number of times. The chain couples TRBV6-5 to TRBJ1-6; 9 bases match TRBD1. After removal of 5 bases from V and 7 bases from J, the junction contained 3 bases not matched to a gene. CDR3 length: 14 amino acids. CDR1 and CDR2 (germline): MNHEY, SVGAGI. This CDR3 is CASSRDRENSPLHF. The CDR3 DNA reads as TGTGCCAGCAGTAGGGACAGGGAAAATTCACCCCTCCACTTT.

V is TRBV5-1 and J is TRBJ1-1, with D unresolved. V gave up 0 bases and J gave up 1 base, with 7 bases separating them. Germline CDR1 is SGHRS and CDR2 is YFSETQ. The CDR3 has 14 residues. The CDR3 is CASSLGQRNTEAFF. The CDR3 nucleotides read TGCGCCAGCAGCTTGGGCCAGAGGAACACTGAAGCTTTCTTT.

The chain couples TRBV7-2 to TRBJ1-2, with D possibly TRBD1 on 5 matching bases. V dropped 5 bases and J dropped 8 bases, with 21 bases sitting between them. CDR1 and CDR2 (germline): SGHTA, FQGNSA. CDR3 length: 15 amino acids. DNA of the CDR3: TGTGCCAGCAGCGAATCCCCGGGGCTTACACAGGGCTACACCTTC. Its translation is CASSESPGLTQGYTF.

The CDR3 sequence: CATSRLQQVFAYNEQFF. The CDR3 region has the DNA TGTGCCACCAGCAGACTGCAACAGGTTTTCGCCTACAATGAGCAGTTCTTC. The chain joins TRBV15 to TRBJ2-1; D may be TRBD1 (5 bases). V was cut by 2 bases and J by 2 bases, with 16 bases left in between. The CDR3 extends over 17 amino acids. Germline assignment: CDR1 LNHNV and CDR2 YYDKDF (reference sequence).

V and J are TRBV27 and TRBJ2-7; 7 bases line up with TRBD1. Germline assignment: CDR1 MNHEY and CDR2 SMNVEV (reference sequence). The CDR3 sequence is 16 residues long. Trimming removed 4 bases from V and 2 bases from J; junction bases left unmatched: 11. CDR3 nucleotides: TGTGCCAGCAGTTCCCAGGGGGTTGCCTTGGCCTACGAGCAGTACTTC. Translation gives CASSSQGVALAYEQYF.

This sequence joins TRBV4-1 and TRBJ2-3, with TRBD2 matching over 7 bases. This CDR3 has 14 residues. Germline CDR1 and CDR2: MGHRA and YSYEKL. With 8 bases clipped from V and 4 bases from J, the junction kept 9 bases outside the gene matches. Here the CDR3 reads CASFGGGNSDTQYF. The CDR3 coding sequence is TGCGCCAGCTTTGGCGGGGGAAACTCAGATACGCAGTATTTT.

V usage is TRBV5-6 and J usage is TRBJ2-4, with no clear D. V gave up 3 bases and J gave up 0 bases, with 16 bases separating them. The CDR3 runs to 17 residues. Germline-derived CDR1 and CDR2 are SGHDT and YYEEEE. The CDR3 spells CASSSRWVLRAKNIQYF. The CDR3 DNA reads as TGTGCCAGCAGCTCCAGATGGGTCCTTCGAGCCAAAAACATTCAGTACTTC.

The chain carries TRBV5-4 and TRBJ2-1, with D perhaps TRBD2 (7 bases). V lost 3 bases to trimming and J lost 5 bases, with 18 bases between them. The CDR3 covers 16 residues. Germline lookup yields CDR1 SGHNT and CDR2 YYREEE (reference sequence). As DNA, the CDR3 is TGTGCCAGCAGCTGGTGGACACGGGGGGCTCACAATGAGCAGTTCTTC. It specifies CASSWWTRGAHNEQFF.

The chain recombines TRBV28 with TRBJ1-5, with D tentatively TRBD1 (5 bases). The CDR3 covers 17 residues. V lost 6 bases to trimming and J lost 6 bases, with 24 bases between them. CDR1 is MDHEN, CDR2 SYDVKM, per germline. The CDR3 DNA reads as TGTGCCAGCAGATACTATGGGGAAGGGGTGGCTCGTCAGCCCCAGCATTTT. This gives the protein CASRYYGEGVARQPQHF. The variable domain in full, with the rest retrieved from reference TRBV28 and TRBJ1-5, is DVKVTQSSRYLVKRTGEKVFLECVQDMDHENMFWYRQDPGLGLRLIYFSYDVKMKEKGDIPEGYSVSREKKERFSLILESASTNQTSMYLCASRYYGEGVARQPQHFGDGTRLSIL.

The chain recombines TRBV5-1 with TRBJ2-7, with 12 bases identical to TRBD2. The V gene end was trimmed by 7 bases and the J gene end by 9 bases; junction bases not matched to a gene: 11. The CDR3 runs 14 residues. Germline-derived CDR1 and CDR2 are SGHRS and YFSETQ. CDR3 sequence reads: CASATGTSGRVQYF. The CDR3 DNA is TGCGCCAGCGCGACCGGGACTAGCGGGCGCGTGCAGTACTTC. Full variable domain (outside the CDR3, taken from reference TRBV5-1 and TRBJ2-7): KAGVTQTPRYLIKTRGQQVTLSCSPISGHRSVSWYQQTPGQGLQFLFEYFSETQRNKGNFPGRFSGRQFSNSRSEMNVSTLELGDSALYLCASATGTSGRVQYFGPGTRLTVT.